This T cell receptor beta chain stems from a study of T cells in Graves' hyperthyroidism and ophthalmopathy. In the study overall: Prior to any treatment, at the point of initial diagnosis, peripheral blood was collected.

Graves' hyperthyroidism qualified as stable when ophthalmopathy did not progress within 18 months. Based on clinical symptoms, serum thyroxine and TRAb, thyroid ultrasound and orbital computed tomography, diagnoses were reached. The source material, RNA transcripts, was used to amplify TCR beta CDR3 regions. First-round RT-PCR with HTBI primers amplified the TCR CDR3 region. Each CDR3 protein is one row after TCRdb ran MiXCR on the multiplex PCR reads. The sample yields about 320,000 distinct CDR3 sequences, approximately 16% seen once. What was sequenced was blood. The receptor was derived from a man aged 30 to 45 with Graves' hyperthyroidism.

The chain's CDR3 is CATSRDRAAGDNGELFF. The CDR3 nucleotides read TGTGCCACCAGCAGAGACCGAGCTGCGGGGGATAACGGGGAGCTGTTTTTT. V gene TRBV15 combines with J gene TRBJ2-2, with 7 bases aligning to TRBD2. V dropped 0 bases and J dropped 7; count of bases not matched to a gene: 11. Germline CDR1 reads LNHNV; CDR2 reads YYDKDF (reference sequence). This CDR3 contains 17 residues.